This is a list of T cell receptor beta chains from one sample in a study of prognosis after radiotherapy for stage I lung cancer. TCRdb re-called the multiplex PCR reads with MiXCR, one entry per CDR3 protein. The table shows some 27,000 distinct CDR3 sequences, with around 38% occurring only once. The sequencing used PBMCs, collected before or after stereotactic body radiation therapy (not recorded which). The source is a donor of 50 years or more with non-small cell lung cancer. CDR3s include the opening cysteine and the closing phenylalanine or tryptophan. A D gene is named only where the DNA matches it firmly. Expanded clones get a size class; other rows say once, few or many, or leave the size out.

j_call clone_size d_call v_call cdr3_nt cdr3_aa
TRBJ2-2 many TRBD2 TRBV7-9 TGTGCCAGCAGCCCTACATGGACTAGCGGGGAATCCGGGGAGCTGTTTTTT CASSPTWTSGESGELFF
TRBJ1-6 NA TRBD1 TRBV28 TGTGCCAGCAGCCACGACAGGGGCACGTGTCCCCTCCACTTT CASSHDRGTCPLHF
TRBJ1-1 few TRBD1 TRBV29-1 TGCAGCGCTAAGGGGACAGGGGGCAGGGGCGGCACTGAAGCTTTCTTT CSAKGTGGRGGTEAFF
TRBJ2-1 once NA TRBV20-1 TGCAGTGCCCAGCGCAGCCCCTGGGTTGAGCAGTTCTTC CSAQRSPWVEQFF
TRBJ1-5 many NA TRBV6-2/TRBV6-3 TGTGCCAGCGGTGAGACAGAGTATAGCAATCAGCCCCAGCATTTT CASGETEYSNQPQHF
TRBJ2-5 many NA TRBV19 TGTGCCAGTAGTGATACAGAGCAAGAGACCCAGTACTTC CASSDTEQETQYF
TRBJ2-5 many TRBD2 TRBV27 TGTGCCAGCAGTTCCTGGACTAGCGGGAGTACCGAGACCCAGTACTTC CASSSWTSGSTETQYF
TRBJ1-1 many NA TRBV28 TGTGCCAGCAGTAAGAAAATCGGAAAAGCTTTCTTT CASSKKIGKAFF
TRBJ2-7 once TRBD2 TRBV20-1 TGCAGTGCTAGAGACCCGACTAGCGGGAACCACGAGCAGTACTTC CSARDPTSGNHEQYF
TRBJ1-6 many NA TRBV7-8 TGTGCCAGCAGCCCAGACCGAGGTTCACCCCTCCACTTT CASSPDRGSPLHF
TRBJ2-3 many TRBD2 TRBV20-1 TGCAGTGCCGGGACTAGCGAGGTTCTGACGCAGTATTTT CSAGTSEVLTQYF
TRBJ2-6 few NA TRBV11-2 TGTGCCAGCAGCTTAGTGGTCCACTCTGTGGCCAACTTCCTGACTTTC CASSLVVHSVANFLTF
TRBJ1-2 many NA TRBV25-1 TGTGCCAGCAAGCGCTACATTAACTATGGCTACACCTTC CASKRYINYGYTF
TRBJ2-7 NA NA TRBV12-3/TRBV12-4 TGTGCCAGCGCGGTTGGGAGCTACGAGCAGTACTTC CASAVGSYEQYF
TRBJ1-3 once NA TRBV27 TGTGCCAGCAGTGCGACAGGTTACTCTGGAAACACCATATATTTT CASSATGYSGNTIYF
TRBJ1-2 many NA TRBV11-2 TGTGCCAGCAGCTCCGGGCCCCGCGGGGTCTTC CASSSGPRGVF
TRBJ2-1 NA NA TRBV20-1 TGCAGTGCTAGAGATCTTTTGTCTGGAGTGGGCAATGAGCAGTTCTTC CSARDLLSGVGNEQFF
TRBJ1-1 many NA TRBV18 TGTGCCAGCTCGGAAGGGTCTAACACTGAAGCTTTCTTT CASSEGSNTEAFF
TRBJ2-1 many TRBD2 TRBV27 TGTGCCAGCAGTTTGCCAGCGGGAGGCCACAATGAGCAGTTCTTC CASSLPAGGHNEQFF
TRBJ2-3 many NA TRBV19 TGTGCCAGTACCCCCGGTGGAGTAGTACGGGATACGCAGTATTTT CASTPGGVVRDTQYF
TRBJ2-7 NA NA TRBV20-1 TGCAGTGCTAGAGGGTCTAGCGTGGGAGAGTGCGAGCAGTACTTC CSARGSSVGECEQYF
TRBJ1-3 NA NA TRBV6-1 TGTGCCAGCACTACCGCCGGTGGTGTCCGGAACACCATATATTTT CASTTAGGVRNTIYF
TRBJ2-1 once TRBD2 TRBV30 TGTGCCTGGAGCGCCGGGGGCCGGAGCGGGAGGGAGTTCTTC CAWSAGGRSGREFF
TRBJ1-5 NA NA TRBV6-1 TGTGCCAGCAGTGACGGGGCTTATCAGCCAAAGCATTTT CASSDGAYQPKHF
TRBJ2-7 many NA TRBV7-9 TGTGCCAGCAGCTTCCGGGGTGGCGAGCAGTACTTC CASSFRGGEQYF
TRBJ2-1 few NA TRBV4-1 TGCGCCAGCAGCCAACCCGATAGGGGGGGGGGGCAGGGTGAGCAGTTCTTC CASSQPDRGGGQGEQFF
TRBJ2-3 NA TRBD2 TRBV20-1 TGCAGTGCTAGGCCCCTACTAGCGGGGGGTAGTACAGATACGCAGTATTTT CSARPLLAGGSTDTQYF
TRBJ2-2 many TRBD2 TRBV6-4 TGTGCCAGCAGTTACGACGGTGTGGGACTAGCGGGGGGAAACACCGGGGAGCTGTTTTTT CASSYDGVGLAGGNTGELFF
TRBJ2-7 many NA TRBV11-2 TGTGCCAGCAGCACGGGACAAACAAGGTTTGGCGAGCAGTACTTC CASSTGQTRFGEQYF
TRBJ1-1 NA NA TRBV12-3/TRBV12-4 TGTGCCAGCACGGTGCGCCCACGATGGACTGAAGCTTTCTTT CASTVRPRWTEAFF
TRBJ2-3 many TRBD1 TRBV6-5 TGTGCCAGCAGTTATTCCGGACAGGGTGATACGCAGTATTTT CASSYSGQGDTQYF
TRBJ2-7 NA NA TRBV6-2/TRBV6-3 TGTGCCAGCAGTTACGACTATTACTACGAGCAGTACTTC CASSYDYYYEQYF
TRBJ2-7 many NA TRBV18 TGTGCCAGCTCACGAGATTTAGTCAGGGACGGCGAGCAGTACTTC CASSRDLVRDGEQYF
TRBJ2-2 many NA TRBV28 TGTGCCAGCAGAACCCCGGAAGAGACCGGGGAGCTGTTTTTT CASRTPEETGELFF
TRBJ2-3 NA NA TRBV7-2 TGTGCCAGCAGACTAGAGTTTTGGGGGTCAACAGATACGCAGTATTTT CASRLEFWGSTDTQYF
TRBJ2-2 once TRBD2 TRBV6-1 TGTGCCAGCAAGCGGGAGCTGGGCGGGGAGCTGTTTTTT CASKRELGGELFF
TRBJ2-1 few NA TRBV2 TGTGCCAGCAGCTCCCTAGCTAATGAGCAGTTCTTC CASSSLANEQFF
TRBJ2-3 many NA TRBV6-1 TGTGCCAGCAGTGACAGGGTTGGCACGCAGTATTTT CASSDRVGTQYF
TRBJ2-3 many TRBD2 TRBV5-5 TGTGCCAGCAGCCCACGGACTAGCGGGGGGACTAGCACAGATACGCAGTATTTT CASSPRTSGGTSTDTQYF
TRBJ1-6 once NA TRBV7-6 TGTGCCAGCAGCTTGGGCTCCTATAATTCACCCCTCCACTTT CASSLGSYNSPLHF
TRBJ2-7 many TRBD1 TRBV30 TGTGCCTGGGGACAGGTGCCCCACGAGCAGTACTTC CAWGQVPHEQYF
TRBJ2-3 medium-sized NA TRBV5-1 TGTGCCAGCAGCTTGCCGAGGGACACTAGCACAGATACGCAGTATTTT CASSLPRDTSTDTQYF